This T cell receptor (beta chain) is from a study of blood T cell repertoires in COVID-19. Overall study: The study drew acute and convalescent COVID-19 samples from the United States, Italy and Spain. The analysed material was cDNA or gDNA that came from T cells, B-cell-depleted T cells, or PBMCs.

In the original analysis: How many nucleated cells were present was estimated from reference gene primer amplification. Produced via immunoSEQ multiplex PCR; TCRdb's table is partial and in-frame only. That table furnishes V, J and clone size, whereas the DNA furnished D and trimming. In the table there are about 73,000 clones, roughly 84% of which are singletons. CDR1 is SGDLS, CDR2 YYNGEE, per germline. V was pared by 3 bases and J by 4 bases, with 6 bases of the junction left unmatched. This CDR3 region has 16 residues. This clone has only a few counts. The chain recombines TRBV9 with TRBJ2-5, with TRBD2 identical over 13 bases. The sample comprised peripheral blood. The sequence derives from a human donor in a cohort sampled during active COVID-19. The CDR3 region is CASSGTSGGRGETQYF. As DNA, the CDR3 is TGTGCCAGCAGCGGGACTAGCGGGGGACGGGGAGAGACCCAGTACTTC.